One and the same sample provided the 2 T cell receptor beta chains below, sequenced in a study of vaccination effects on CD4 cells after COVID-19. Using immunoSEQ multiplex PCR, the repertoire was profiled, and TCRdb retains in-frame clones only, with some absent. The repertoire holds 25,000 to 30,000 clones, with 70% to 75% as singletons. Before sequencing, viral peptide pools were used by the ViraFEST assay to expand antigen-specific CD4+ T cells. CD4+ T cell isolation took place after less than 13 days of culture. Vaccination of participants consisted of two doses of either the BNT162b2 or mRNA-1273 vaccine. Their antigens are not known. The source material was CD4+ T cells from PBMCs cultured with HCoV-NL63 spike peptides, sampled after COVID-19 vaccination. These receptor sequences come from a human donor who received a COVID-19 vaccine.

The CDR3 DNA sequence: TGTGCCAGCAGCCAAGGGCCCCGGGACGGAGTACAGAACACTGAAGCTTTCTTT. Its protein product is CASSQGPRDGVQNTEAFF. This chain links TRBV3-1 (or the pseudogene TRBV3-2) with TRBJ1-1, with D maybe TRBD1 (5 bases). The CDR3 is 18 residues long. From germline, CDR1 is LGHDT and CDR2 YNNKEL (reference sequence). V lost 1 base and J 1 base, leaving 19 bases between the germline ends.

This sequence joins TRBV24-1 and TRBJ1-2; TRBD1 agrees at 7 bases. V gave up 6 bases and J gave up 4 bases; unmatched junction bases: 7. Per the germline V gene, CDR1 is KGHDR and CDR2 is SFDVKD. CDR3 size: 14 residues. The CDR3 is CATSLLTGIYGYTF. CDR3 nucleotide sequence: TGTGCCACCAGTCTACTGACAGGGATCTATGGCTACACCTTC.